This T cell receptor beta chain came from a study of cytomegalovirus exposure and HLA in healthy donors. Study as a whole: Early released data had approximately 86 million unique TCRs, all coming from HLA-typed donors. General observations from the study: Immune exposure data for these donors was limited to CMV serostatus. A later analysis associated some 18,000 TCR beta sequences with HLA alleles at a 0.05 false discovery rate.

The V segment lost 1 base and the J segment 3 bases; nucleotides outside the gene matches: 4. Looked up from germline, CDR1 is SGHRS and CDR2 is YFSETQ. The CDR3 covers 15 residues. Both 60 Vbeta primers and 13 Jbeta primers went into the PCR. Repertoires were generated with immunoSEQ multiplex PCR, while TCRdb's copy carries only in-frame clones and drops some. There are more than 150,000 clones in the sample; more than 70% occur only once, and 0.38% lies in the top ten. For this clone: What it binds is unknown.

Sequencing used PBMCs. The sequence was collected from a boy younger than 10 in good health and CMV-seronegative. This rearrangement joins TRBV5-1 to TRBJ2-1, with 7 bases fitting TRBD1. Here the CDR3 DNA reads TGCGCCAGCAGCTTGACAGGGGCGTACTACAATGAGCAGTTCTTC. Its protein product is CASSLTGAYYNEQFF.